One and the same sample provided the 25 T cell receptor beta chains below, sequenced in a study of blood T cells in healthy people across ages. It was with a sample-barcoded 5' primer and a J-beta primer mix that a second PCR of roughly 6 to 12 cycles was run. MiXCR, applied by TCRdb to the 5' RACE reads, yields one record per CDR3 protein. The sample records some 1.6 million distinct CDR3 sequences, about 31% being singletons. The source material was blood. The receptors originated from a woman in her 30s in good health.

The chain carries TRBV5-1 and TRBJ2-3, with TRBD2 identical over 9 bases. CDR3 length equals 16 residues. Germline loops: CDR1 SGHRS, CDR2 YFSETQ. V was pared by 0 bases and J by 6 bases, with 8 bases of the junction left unmatched. CDR3 region: CASSLASGARGDTQYF. The CDR3 DNA sequence: TGCGCCAGCAGCTTGGCTAGCGGGGCAAGAGGGGATACGCAGTATTTT.

The chain uses TRBV7-9 and TRBJ1-5; the D is unclear. This CDR3 region has 17 residues. CDR1 SEHNR and CDR2 FQNEAQ come from the germline V gene (reference sequence). V shed 1 base and J shed 2 bases, with 15 bases lying between them. CDR3 region: CASSLEPVMSGNQPQHF. CDR3 DNA sequence: TGTGCCAGCAGCTTAGAGCCAGTTATGAGTGGCAATCAGCCCCAGCATTTT.

V and J are TRBV3-1 and TRBJ2-2; 11 nucleotides align to TRBD2. This CDR3 has 17 amino acids. Germline lookup yields CDR1 LGHDT and CDR2 YNNKEL (reference sequence). The J segment lost 7 bases and the V segment lost 4 bases, leaving 11 bases of the junction unmatched. The CDR3 DNA reads as TGTGCCAGCAGCCGCATCACTAGCGGGAGCAGGGTCGGGGAGCTGTTTTTT. This codes for CASSRITSGSRVGELFF.

This clonotype was recorded a few times. This chain uses TRBV5-1 with TRBJ2-7; tentative D call: TRBD1 (5 bases). This CDR3 is 14 amino acids long. The V gene lost 2 bases and the J gene lost 5 bases, with 14 bases spanning the gap. Germline loops: CDR1 SGHRS, CDR2 YFSETQ. For the CDR3, the DNA is TGCGCCAGCAGCTTTGGGGCTAGAATGGACGAGCAGTACTTC. Translating it yields CASSFGARMDEQYF.

This clonotype was seen a handful of times. Here the CDR3 reads CASRRGGGRNEQFF. The CDR3 nucleotides are TGTGCCAGCAGACGCGGAGGGGGCAGGAATGAGCAGTTCTTC. The V gene is TRBV5-6, the J gene TRBJ2-1; tentatively, D is TRBD1 (7 bases). Germline CDR1 reads SGHDT; CDR2 reads YYEEEE. The length of the CDR3 is 14 residues. Between the trimmed V and J ends, which lost 5 bases and 7 bases, there was a span of 16 bases.

The table lists this clonotype with a few counts. CDR3 loop: CASSSWDGLPDTQYF. The CDR3 DNA is TGTGCCAGCAGCTCTTGGGACGGGCTCCCAGATACGCAGTATTTT. The chain employs TRBV27 and TRBJ2-3, with D possibly called TRBD1 or TRBD2 (5 bases each). CDR1 is MNHEY, CDR2 SMNVEV, per germline (reference sequence). V lost 6 bases to trimming and J lost 4 bases, with 17 bases between them. This CDR3 is 15 amino acids long.

This clonotype was observed a handful of times. The CDR3 sequence is CASTADRAGVIPEAFF. Here the CDR3 DNA reads TGTGCCAGCACCGCCGACAGAGCGGGGGTGATACCTGAAGCTTTCTTT. This sequence joins TRBV12-3 or TRBV12-4 and TRBJ1-1, with D possibly matching TRBD1 (5 bases). The CDR3 sequence is 16 residues long. Between the trimmed V and J ends, which lost 7 bases and 6 bases, there was a span of 24 bases.

This clonotype was counted at least ten times. The chain combines TRBV28 with TRBJ2-6; D possibly corresponds to TRBD1 (6 bases). CDR1 and CDR2 from the germline V gene are MDHEN and SYDVKM. The germline V and J ends were trimmed by 3 bases and 2 bases, with 8 bases remaining between them. The CDR3 loop spans 15 amino acids. The CDR3 DNA reads TGTGCCAGCAGTTTCAGGGGCGCTGGGGCCAACGTCCTGACTTTC. Protein product: CASSFRGAGANVLTF.

The chain employs TRBV20-1 and TRBJ2-7; D is possibly TRBD2 (5 bases). Trimming took 3 bases from V and 3 from J, leaving 18 bases between them. This CDR3 region has 15 residues. CDR1 is DFQATT and CDR2 is SNEGSKA in the germline V gene (reference sequence). CDR3 nucleotide sequence: TGCAGTGCTAGGGGCTACGGGGAAATGGGCTACGAGCAGTACTTC. Its protein product is CSARGYGEMGYEQYF.

Of note for this clonotype: One junction end does not reproduce the germline sequence, and a read error may be involved. The gene calls are TRBV30 and TRBJ1-2; D is undetermined. The CDR3 is made up of 11 amino acids. The germline V gene has CDR1 GTSNPN and CDR2 SVGIG (reference sequence). CDR3 nucleotides: TGTGCCTGGAGTGCTAAATATGGCTACACCTTC. Its protein is CAWSAKYGYTF.

The chain recombines TRBV24-1 with TRBJ2-7, with D possibly being TRBD2 (7 bases). The CDR3 consists of 17 residues. V dropped 5 bases and J dropped 3 bases, with 22 bases sitting between them. Germline V gives CDR1 KGHDR, CDR2 SFDVKD. CDR3 loop: CATSGRGAAGKIYEQYF. The CDR3 nucleotides read TGTGCCACCAGTGGCCGGGGGGCCGCTGGGAAGATCTACGAGCAGTACTTC.

The CDR3 reads CSANRGTDNQPQHF. The CDR3 nucleotides read TGCAGTGCGAACAGGGGGACGGACAATCAGCCCCAGCATTTT. The chain uses TRBV20-1 and TRBJ1-5, with 8 nucleotides matching TRBD1. CDR3 length: 14 amino acids. V was clipped by 6 bases and J by 3 bases; unmatched bases: 7. Germline V gene lookup returns CDR1 DFQATT and CDR2 SNEGSKA (reference sequence).

The CDR3 protein is CASSPSTGANVLTF. In DNA form, the CDR3 reads TGTGCCAGCAGCCCCTCTACTGGGGCCAACGTCCTGACTTTC. The rearrangement uses TRBV3-1 and TRBJ2-6; D ambiguous. From germline, CDR1 is LGHDT and CDR2 YNNKEL (reference sequence). Trimming removed 4 bases at V and 2 bases at J, with 6 bases between. The CDR3 contains 14 residues.

There are a few counts of this clonotype. The V gene is TRBV29-1, the J gene TRBJ1-5; D possibly corresponds to TRBD1 (6 bases). Deletions cut 5 bases from V and 4 bases from J, with 12 bases between. The CDR3 loop spans 13 amino acids. Germline CDR1 and CDR2: SQVTM and ANQGSEA. CDR3 loop: CSVQDSLNQPQHF. CDR3 in DNA: TGCAGCGTTCAGGACAGTTTGAATCAGCCCCAGCATTTT.

This clonotype was seen many times. The chain links TRBV7-3 to TRBJ1-1; D might be TRBD1 (5 bases). This CDR3 is 13 amino acids long. Germline lookup yields CDR1 SGHTA and CDR2 FQGTGA. Trimming shortened V by 5 bases and J by 3 bases, and 10 bases separated the two germline ends. For the CDR3, the DNA is TGTGCCAGCAGCCCCGGGGGGGACACTGAAGCTTTCTTT. Protein sequence: CASSPGGDTEAFF.

The chain employs TRBV12-3 or TRBV12-4 and TRBJ1-1; D perhaps matches TRBD1 (5 bases). Trimming removed 6 bases from V and 1 base from J, with 15 bases in between. This CDR3 has 15 amino acids. The CDR3 region has the DNA TGTGCCAGCAGCCCACGCAACACAGGGAACACTGAAGCTTTCTTT. Residues: CASSPRNTGNTEAFF.

The genes are TRBV10-3 and TRBJ2-1, with 11 bases aligning to TRBD1. The CDR3 is made up of 14 amino acids. Per germline, CDR1 ENHRY and CDR2 SYGVKD. The J segment lost 6 bases and the V segment lost 11 bases, leaving 9 bases of the junction unmatched. CDR3 region: CAVQTGTGGNEQFF. CDR3 DNA sequence: TGTGCCGTACAAACCGGGACAGGGGGCAATGAGCAGTTCTTC.

This sequence joins TRBV6-5 and TRBJ1-1; D gene uncertain. From germline, CDR1 is MNHEY and CDR2 SVGAGI. Trimming shortened V by 5 bases and J by 7 bases, and 14 bases separated the two germline ends. The length of the CDR3 is 13 residues. The CDR3 coding sequence is TGTGCCAGCAGTCTGAATATCGGGGTTGAAGCTTTCTTT. Its translation is CASSLNIGVEAFF.

The chain has TRBV20-1 and TRBJ1-3; D remains unclear. This CDR3 is 12 amino acids long. Germline V lookup: CDR1 DFQATT, CDR2 SNEGSKA (reference sequence). V lost 0 bases, J lost 6 bases, and 6 bases lay in between. The CDR3 sequence: CSARDRINTIYF. In nucleotides, the CDR3 is TGCAGTGCTAGAGACAGGATAAACACCATATATTTT.

As regards this clonotype: A much larger clone lies a single base off, so this may be a read error. V gene TRBV29-1 combines with J gene TRBJ2-5; D ambiguous. The germline V and J ends were trimmed by 5 bases and 7 bases, with 14 bases remaining between them. From germline, CDR1 is SQVTM and CDR2 ANQGSEA. This CDR3 is built from 12 residues. CDR3 nucleotides: TGCAGCGTTAATATCGGACGAGGGACCCAGTACTTC. Translated, it gives CSVNIGRGTQYF.

This clonotype was picked up a small number of times. The genes are TRBV18 and TRBJ2-5, with 8 bases lining up with TRBD1. The CDR3 is 15 residues long. The J segment lost 4 bases and the V segment lost 0 bases, leaving 4 bases of the junction unmatched. Germline V CDR1 and CDR2: KGHSH, LQKENI. This CDR3 reads CASSPPDRVRETQYF. The CDR3 region has the DNA TGTGCCAGCTCACCACCGGACAGGGTGAGAGAGACCCAGTACTTC.

The chain recombines TRBV6-6 with TRBJ2-7; D is possibly TRBD1 (5 bases). V shed 0 bases and J shed 4 bases, with 13 bases lying between them. Germline values: CDR1 MNHNY, CDR2 SVGAGI (reference sequence). The CDR3 has 15 amino acids. This CDR3 is CASSYSPGWDYEQYF. The CDR3 region has the DNA TGTGCCAGCAGTTACTCTCCAGGGTGGGATTACGAGCAGTACTTC.

This chain uses TRBV5-1 with TRBJ2-3; possible D gene TRBD2, 5 bases. Germline V gene lookup returns CDR1 SGHRS and CDR2 YFSETQ. V shed 1 base and J shed 0 bases, with 12 bases lying between them. The CDR3 is 16 residues long. The CDR3 sequence is CASSLSSARSTDTQYF. CDR3 DNA sequence: TGCGCCAGCAGCTTGAGTAGCGCTAGAAGCACAGATACGCAGTATTTT.

As to this clonotype: This may come from a read error, since a much larger clone is one base off. DNA for the CDR3: TGTGCCAGCAGTTCTCGAATTGAGCAGTTCTTC. Encoded protein: CASSSRIEQFF. The genes are TRBV28 and TRBJ2-1; D is uncertain. From germline, CDR1 is MDHEN and CDR2 SYDVKM. This CDR3 spans 11 amino acids. V shed 4 bases and J shed 9 bases, with 7 bases lying between them.

In the case of this clonotype: The junction differs from germline at one of its ends, possibly a read error. The chain uses TRBV30 and TRBJ2-1, with 12 bases matching TRBD2. Germline assignment: CDR1 GTSNPN and CDR2 SVGIG (reference sequence). CDR3 length: 15 amino acids. Here the CDR3 reads CAWRAGLAGYDEQFF. CDR3 DNA: TGTGCCTGGAGGGCGGGACTAGCGGGCTACGATGAGCAGTTCTTC.